This is a list of T cell receptor beta chains from one sample in a study of cytomegalovirus exposure and HLA in healthy donors. Sequencing was performed with immunoSEQ multiplex PCR; in TCRdb, only in-frame clones are kept and a portion is missing. The sample totals approximately 100,000 clones; its top ten clones hold about 0.59%. Sequencing input: PBMCs. These TCRs come from a man in his fifties or sixties in good health and CMV-seronegative. Both conserved end residues are part of each CDR3. The D gene is left open where the match is weak.

TRBV28	-	TRBJ1-1	CASSSPGPLDTEAFF
TRBV11-3	TRBD2	TRBJ2-7	CASRNAGDYEQYF
TRBV20-1	-	TRBJ2-1	CSALVYHEQFF
TRBV7-9	-	TRBJ1-3	CASSLLPGIDGNTIYF
TRBV10-3	-	TRBJ2-3	CASRTEETDTQYF
TRBV25-1	TRBD1	TRBJ2-7	CASSDDSGGRYEQYF
TRBV7-8	TRBD1	TRBJ1-2	CASSLSSGTGLGGYTF
TRBV30	-	TRBJ1-1	CAWSRYGTLNTEAFF
TRBV7-2	-	TRBJ1-1	CASSLSRDTEAFF
TRBV29-1	TRBD1	TRBJ1-2	CSVSVGQGINYGYTF
TRBV7-9	TRBD2	TRBJ2-3	CASSLARGRYTDTQYF
TRBV7-6	-	TRBJ1-4	CASSLTTGVKLFF
TRBV11-3	TRBD2	TRBJ2-1	CASSSGGSLDEQFF
TRBV7-9	-	TRBJ2-7	CASSLREEQYF
TRBV5-6	-	TRBJ1-2	CASSETVYGYTF
TRBV15	TRBD1	TRBJ2-7	CATSRARDRGTEQYF
TRBV6-5	-	TRBJ1-4	CASRAGADEKLFF
TRBV19	TRBD1	TRBJ1-3	CASSSRQGAWPGNTIYF
TRBV18	TRBD1	TRBJ2-3	CASSPGQGQADTQYF
TRBV7-3	TRBD1	TRBJ2-1	CASSRDRGGDEQFF
TRBV4-3	-	TRBJ1-2	CASSQEGAGTAYGYTF
TRBV9	-	TRBJ2-1	CASSVSGVYNEQFF
TRBV7-2	TRBD1	TRBJ2-7	CASSLLGTGGREQYF
TRBV6-1	TRBD1	TRBJ1-5	CASSGDRRQREAQHF
TRBV6-5	-	TRBJ2-1	CACGTSYNEQFF
TRBV6-5	-	TRBJ2-1	CASSYGGTQQFF
TRBV6-5	TRBD1	TRBJ1-2	CASSQRQGRRTF
TRBV6-5	-	TRBJ2-1	CASSYSSSKTNEQFF
TRBV7-2	TRBD1	TRBJ2-4	CASSLAQGTDIQYF
TRBV7-2	-	TRBJ2-3	CASSARSTDTQYF
TRBV4-3	-	TRBJ1-2	CASSQQGARPPIDGYTF
TRBV14	-	TRBJ2-1	CASSQTYEQFF
TRBV11-3	-	TRBJ2-1	CASSADNEQFF
TRBV4-3	-	TRBJ2-1	CASSQSTSYEQFF
TRBV29-1	-	TRBJ1-1	CSVPKRQGSGTEAFF
TRBV5-1	TRBD1	TRBJ2-7	CASSSDRGAYEQYF
TRBV7-9	TRBD1	TRBJ2-7	CASSLPSGTGSYEQYF
TRBV19	-	TRBJ1-5	CASSILTEGNQPQHF
TRBV5-1	TRBD1	TRBJ1-1	CASSLGTGTNTEAFF
TRBV11-2	TRBD1	TRBJ1-4	CASSNDRGLGEKLFF
TRBV13	-	TRBJ1-2	CASSLDAGRRGGYTF
TRBV7-3	TRBD1	TRBJ2-7	CASSVTGTGGYEQYF
TRBV2	-	TRBJ2-1	CASSEALALIVNEQFF
TRBV5-4	-	TRBJ2-5	CASSLYGGFLETQYF
TRBV5-6	-	TRBJ1-2	CASSLLAGKGYTF
TRBV4-3	TRBD2	TRBJ2-4	CASSQDSGGHIQYF
TRBV5-1	TRBD1	TRBJ1-2	CASSLRTGGAGGYTF
TRBV7-2	-	TRBJ2-5	CASSFSPQETQYF
TRBV15	TRBD1	TRBJ1-1	CATSGDRGRSEAFF
TRBV5-1	-	TRBJ2-7	CASSLDSLGEQYF
TRBV2	TRBD2	TRBJ2-3	CASSYSGNADTQYF
TRBV11-3	TRBD1	TRBJ2-7	CASSQGAQGEQYF
TRBV2	-	TRBJ1-1	CASSVLDRNTEAFF
TRBV10-3	TRBD1	TRBJ1-4	CAIGPLLTRGGPEKLFF
TRBV12-5	-	TRBJ1-4	CASGQTGPNEKLFF
TRBV5-1	TRBD1	TRBJ1-3	CASSLDYRGSGNTIYF
TRBV9	-	TRBJ1-4	CASSASVTSGSAGSFNEKLFF